The 15 T cell receptor beta chains given below trace back to one sample, sequenced in a study of identical twins. TCRdb used MiXCR to reprocess the 5' RACE reads, holding one entry per CDR3 protein. The table shows some 97,000 distinct CDR3 sequences, with 5.9% occurring only once. The sample was memory T cells sorted from blood. All receptors derive from a woman aged 50 to 65 in good health.

There are many counts of this clonotype. The chain links TRBV5-8 to TRBJ2-7; 8 nucleotides line up with TRBD2. Germline V gene lookup returns CDR1 SGHTS and CDR2 YDEGEE. The CDR3 spans 13 residues. With V trimmed by 5 bases and J by 3 bases, 4 bases remained unmatched. CDR3 nucleotides: TGTGCCAGCAGGACCGGGACTAGCTACGAGCAGTACGTC. Translation gives CASRTGTSYEQYV.

This clonotype was detected ten times or more. The V call is TRBV20-1, the J call TRBJ2-3; 7 nucleotides agree with TRBD2. This CDR3 region has 15 residues. Unmatched junction bases numbered 5, after V lost 0 bases and J lost 2 bases. Germline values: CDR1 DFQATT, CDR2 SNEGSKA (reference sequence). DNA for the CDR3: TGCAGTGCTAGAGAGCCGGGACTAACCACAGATACGCAGTATTTT. Amino acid sequence: CSAREPGLTTDTQYF.

V gene TRBV5-1 combines with J gene TRBJ1-2, with TRBD1 identical over 9 bases. Per the germline V gene, CDR1 is SGHRS and CDR2 is YFSETQ. This CDR3 contains 16 residues. Trimming removed 6 bases from V and 5 bases from J; junction bases left unmatched: 14. DNA for the CDR3: TGCGCCAGCACGCTGGACAGGGGATCGGGAGAGTATGGCTACACCTTC. Protein sequence: CASTLDRGSGEYGYTF.

At least ten counts were recorded for this clonotype. This chain links TRBV20-1 with TRBJ2-2; TRBD2 matches at 7 bases. V dropped 6 bases and J dropped 7; count of bases not matched to a gene: 17. The germline V gene encodes CDR1 DFQATT and CDR2 SNEGSKA (reference sequence). This CDR3 has 16 residues. CDR3 protein: CSARLGKRGANGELFF. DNA of the CDR3: TGCAGTGCCCGACTAGGGAAGCGGGGAGCAAACGGGGAGCTGTTTTTT.

This clonotype was counted ten times or more. The rearrangement uses TRBV7-3 and TRBJ1-1; no reliable D call. The CDR3 consists of 13 residues. Looked up from germline, CDR1 is SGHTA and CDR2 is FQGTGA. Trimming cost V 5 bases and J 0 bases, with 7 bases left between them. In nucleotides, the CDR3 is TGTGCCAGCAGCCACGGGGTGAACACTGAAGCTTTCTTT. This gives the protein CASSHGVNTEAFF.

In its sample, this clonotype was seen many times. This sequence joins TRBV7-2 and TRBJ1-6; TRBD1 might be the D (5 bases). Germline V gene sequence: CDR1 SGHTA, CDR2 FQGNSA. The CDR3 totals 16 residues. V was clipped by 6 bases and J by 14 bases, with 26 bases between them. The CDR3 here is CASSRNRGPGSLALHF. For the CDR3, the DNA is TGTGCCAGCAGTCGTAATAGGGGACCTGGAAGCTTGGCCCTCCACTTT.

This clonotype was detected many times. The chain links TRBV6-1 to TRBJ1-2; no clear D gene. CDR1 and CDR2 from the germline V gene are MNHNS and SASEGT. This CDR3 contains 14 residues. V was trimmed by 0 bases and J by 4 bases, leaving 9 bases between them. CDR3 sequence reads: CASSEAANLYGYTF. The CDR3 coding sequence is TGTGCCAGCAGTGAAGCGGCAAACCTCTATGGCTACACCTTC.

This clonotype was observed at least ten times. V gene TRBV18 combines with J gene TRBJ1-2, with 7 bases matching TRBD1. The V segment lost 2 bases and the J segment 2 bases; nucleotides outside the gene matches: 2. Per the germline V gene, CDR1 is KGHSH and CDR2 is LQKENI. This CDR3 is built from 14 residues. The chain's CDR3 is CASSPSGQNYGYTF. The CDR3 DNA follows: TGTGCCAGCTCACCATCGGGACAGAACTATGGCTACACCTTC.

This clonotype has at least ten counts. The rearrangement uses TRBV27 and TRBJ2-1; 10 nucleotides agree with TRBD2. The CDR3 runs to 16 residues. Germline CDR1 reads MNHEY; CDR2 reads SMNVEV (reference sequence). V was clipped by 7 bases and J by 1 base; unmatched bases: 7. CDR3 residues: CASTRRAGGSYNEQFF. DNA for the CDR3: TGTGCCAGCACCCGGCGAGCGGGAGGGTCCTACAATGAGCAGTTCTTC.

The chain joins TRBV19 to TRBJ2-3, with TRBD2 as a possible D gene (5 bases). This CDR3 is 11 amino acids long. Trimming pared 7 bases from V and 8 bases from J, leaving 10 bases between. The V gene's germline CDR1 is LNHDA and CDR2 SQIVND (reference sequence). CDR3 protein: CASTGGGTQYF. CDR3 bases: TGTGCCAGTACTGGTGGAGGTACGCAGTATTTT. Full variable domain (missing parts from reference TRBV19 and TRBJ2-3): DGGITQSPKYLFRKEGQNVTLSCEQNLNHDAMYWYRQDPGQGLRLIYYSQIVNDFQKGDIAEGYSVSREKKESFPLTVTSAQKNPTAFYLCASTGGGTQYFGPGTRLTVL.

This clonotype was recorded at least ten times. The V and J genes are TRBV6-1 and TRBJ2-5, with 8 bases matching TRBD1. The CDR3 loop spans 14 amino acids. V gave up 2 bases and J gave up 2 bases; unmatched junction bases: 1. CDR1 and CDR2 (germline): MNHNS, SASEGT. The DNA for the CDR3 is TGTGCCAGCAGTGAAACAGGGGGACAAGAGACCCAGTACTTC. It codes for CASSETGGQETQYF.

This clonotype was picked up many times. V gene TRBV2 combines with J gene TRBJ2-2; 11 nucleotides agree with TRBD2. CDR1 SNHLY and CDR2 FYNNEI come from the germline V gene. The CDR3 extends over 15 amino acids. V shed 6 bases and J 7 bases; nucleotides not matched to a gene: 7. Written as DNA, the CDR3 is TGTGCCAGCAGGGGGACTAGCGGACGGGTCGGGGAGCTGTTTTTT. Translated, it gives CASRGTSGRVGELFF. The full variable domain, its missing parts supplied by reference TRBV2 and TRBJ2-2, is EPEVTQTPSHQVTQMGQEVILRCVPISNHLYFYWYRQILGQKVEFLVSFYNNEISEKSEIFDDQFSVERPDGSNFTLKIRSTKLEDSAMYFCASRGTSGRVGELFFGEGSRLTVL.

This clonotype was seen at least ten times. J is TRBJ1-1 and V is TRBV6-5; D remains ambiguous. The CDR3 contains 14 residues. Germline CDR1 MNHEY, CDR2 SVGAGI. V lost 6 bases to trimming and J lost 7 bases, with 18 bases between them. The CDR3 reads CASSPGLGWGEAFF. As DNA, the CDR3 is TGTGCCAGCAGCCCCGGGTTAGGATGGGGTGAAGCTTTCTTT.

This clonotype occurred many times. This chain joins TRBV30 and TRBJ1-1, with D possibly being TRBD1 (5 bases). In germline, CDR1 is GTSNPN, CDR2 SVGIG (reference sequence). The V end was cut by 4 bases, the J end by 1 base, with 13 bases between. The CDR3 consists of 14 residues. The CDR3 reads CAWNPGRRNTEAFF. The CDR3 region has the DNA TGTGCCTGGAACCCGGGACGTAGGAACACTGAAGCTTTCTTT.

This clonotype has a handful of counts. The rearrangement links TRBV20-1 to TRBJ1-2, with 9 bases identical to TRBD1. Germline V gene sequence: CDR1 DFQATT, CDR2 SNEGSKA (reference sequence). The CDR3 covers 15 residues. The V segment lost 3 bases and the J segment 8 bases; nucleotides outside the gene matches: 13. This CDR3 is CSARVLSTGGGGYTF. CDR3 bases: TGCAGTGCTAGGGTCTTATCGACAGGGGGTGGAGGCTACACCTTC.